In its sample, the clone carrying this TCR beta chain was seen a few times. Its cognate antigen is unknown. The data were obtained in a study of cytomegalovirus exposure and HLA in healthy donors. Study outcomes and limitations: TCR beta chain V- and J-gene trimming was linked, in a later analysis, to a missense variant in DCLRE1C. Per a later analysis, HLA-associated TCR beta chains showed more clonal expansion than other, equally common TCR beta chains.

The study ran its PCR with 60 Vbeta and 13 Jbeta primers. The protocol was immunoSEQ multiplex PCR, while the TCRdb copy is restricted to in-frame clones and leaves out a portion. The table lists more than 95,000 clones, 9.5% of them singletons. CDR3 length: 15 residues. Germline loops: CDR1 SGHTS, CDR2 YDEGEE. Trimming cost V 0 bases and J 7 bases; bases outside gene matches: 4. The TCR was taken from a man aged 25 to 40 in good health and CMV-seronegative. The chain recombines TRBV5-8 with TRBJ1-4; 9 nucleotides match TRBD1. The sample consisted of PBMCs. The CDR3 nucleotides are TGTGCCAGCAGCTTGGGACAGGGGGGAATTGAAAAACTGTTTTTT. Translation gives CASSLGQGGIEKLFF.